The sequence of this T cell receptor beta chain was determined in a study of blood T cell repertoires in COVID-19. Study at large: The United States, Italy and Spain supplied acute and convalescent COVID-19 samples.

This study enrolled people aged roughly 18 to 89 from about two dozen US geographic areas. This CDR3 region has 14 residues. The germline V gene encodes CDR1 SGHNT and CDR2 YENEEA. V dropped 4 bases and J dropped 2; count of bases not matched to a gene: 3. There are a few counts of this clone. Sequencing used immunoSEQ multiplex PCR; TCRdb keeps in-frame clones, though not all of them. There are about 280,000 clones in the sample; around 89% occur only once, and 2% to 2.5% lies in the top ten. Material for sequencing was PBMCs or T cells enriched from blood (not recorded which). The origin of this receptor is a woman aged 55-69 years in a cohort exposed to, infected with or recovered from COVID-19 (not recorded which). The chain links TRBV11-3 to TRBJ2-5, with TRBD1 matching 8 bases. The CDR3 DNA is TGTGCCAGCAGCTCCCGGACAGGGCAAGAGACCCAGTACTTC. Protein: CASSSRTGQETQYF.